This T cell receptor (beta chain) originates from a study of T cell changes during pregnancy in multiple sclerosis. Some clones are missing from TCRdb's copy, which holds only in-frame ones; the method was immunoSEQ multiplex PCR. This sample carries around 49,000 clones, around nine tenths of them seen once, and the ten largest clones take 0.61%. This clone was picked up one time. V lost 0 bases to trimming and J lost 1 base; unmatched junction nucleotides: 4. Germline loops: CDR1 SGDLS, CDR2 YYNGEE. The length of the CDR3 is 16 residues. Here the sequenced sample was CD4+ T cells from peripheral blood mononuclear cells, taken after pregnancy. This sequence joins TRBV9 and TRBJ2-5; 9 nucleotides match TRBD2. This clonotype was obtained from a female donor in good health, enrolled as a control in a pregnancy study. Here the CDR3 reads CASSVGPSGAQETQYF. CDR3 sequence (DNA): TGTGCCAGCAGCGTAGGCCCTAGCGGGGCCCAAGAGACCCAGTACTTC.